Here is one T cell receptor (beta chain) with its context. This clone occurred once. This receptor's antigen is unknown. Qualities for individual bases were not recorded, and no much larger clone is one base off. The source of the sample is a study of EBV T-cell therapy then PD-1 blockade in nasopharyngeal carcinoma (dated by TCRdb to the early 2020s). The V and J ends are trimmed by 4 bases and 6 bases, leaving 27 bases between them. The CDR1 and CDR2 encoded by the germline V gene are SGHTA and FQGTGA. Inclusive of the bounding cysteine and phenylalanine, the CDR3 is 19 residues long. The kept DNA is CDR3 alone, 57 bases in frame from the first base. Genomic DNA was extracted from sorted cells using the Qiagen DNeasy Kit. Deep sequencing of the TCR beta chain was done on the immunoSEQ platform. The paper's data handling went like this. The immunoSEQ Analyzer software was used to analyze the repertoire data. This is the immuneACCESS table as TCRdb keeps it, with only in-frame sequences that have V and J called. A part of the clones is gone; compared with another copy, unresolved V genes explain less than half, and the rest is unexplained. The V and J calls and clone size come from that table; D and trimming were worked out from the DNA. The sample table lists tens of thousands of clones, 82% of them with a count of one. The ten most abundant clones make up 24% of the sample.

The sample's treatment or condition label is to be understood as: AdE1-LMPpoly-expanded autologous EBV-specific T-cell therapy followed by anti-PD-1 nivolumab. The sequence links TRBV7-3 to TRBJ2-2, and possibly TRBD2, on 5 matching bases. The sequence was collected from a man in his forties with nasopharyngeal carcinoma. The sample was CD8+ T cells from blood, taken at day -245 from a patient whose treatment included autologous EBV-specific T cells and nivolumab. The base sequence is TGTGCCAGCAGCTCCCGGACTCGGGCGACCGGACTGGTTCCCGGGGAGCTGTTTTTT. Its protein is CASSSRTRATGLVPGELFF.